This T cell receptor beta chain appears in the sequencing data of a study of cytomegalovirus exposure and HLA in healthy donors. Study observations and caveats: Both high specificity and high sensitivity reportedly marked the classifier's diagnosis of cytomegalovirus status. Later on, a genetic analysis was performed. It linked a missense variant in DCLRE1C with V- and J-gene trimming of TCR beta. Sequencing depth across donors, presence/absence analyses assumed, was roughly uniform.

The PCR was carried out with 60 Vbeta primers and 13 Jbeta primers. The repertoire was sequenced with immunoSEQ multiplex PCR; TCRdb's copy has only in-frame clones and lacks some. Of about 98,000 clones detected, over 60% appear once; the ten largest clones hold 8% to 9%. A note on this clone: Its cognate antigen is unknown.

V was cut by 4 bases and J by 0 bases, with 11 bases left in between. CDR3 length: 15 amino acids. CDR1 is SGHDT, CDR2 YYEEEE, per germline. This chain links TRBV5-6 with TRBJ1-3; TRBD1 is a possible D gene (6 bases). This TCR came from a human donor in good health. Sequences were obtained from PBMCs. CDR3 sequence (DNA): TGTGCCAGCAGCAAGGACAGCCTCTCTGGAAACACCATATATTTT. Its protein is CASSKDSLSGNTIYF.